Below are 15 T cell receptor beta chains sequenced from a single sample in a study of blood T cell repertoires in COVID-19. The table came from immunoSEQ multiplex PCR; TCRdb's copy has only in-frame clones and leaves some out. Of 120,000 to 150,000 clones detected, roughly four fifths appear once; the ten largest clones hold about 6.4%. Specimen: peripheral blood. The receptors stem from a human donor in a cohort sampled during active COVID-19.

This clone was detected only a few times. The genes are TRBV4-3 and TRBJ1-1, with TRBD1 matching 7 bases. The J segment lost 3 bases and the V segment lost 1 base, leaving 5 bases of the junction unmatched. The CDR3 runs 15 residues. CDR1 is LGHNA and CDR2 is YSLEER in the germline V gene. The CDR3 DNA reads TGCGCCAGCAGCCAAGGCGCGGGACAGTACACTGAAGCTTTCTTT. Protein: CASSQGAGQYTEAFF.

This clone came up a few times. The rearrangement uses TRBV7-6 and TRBJ1-1; D might be TRBD1 (5 bases). With 4 bases removed from V and 0 bases from J, the gap between germline ends came to 12 bases. CDR3 length equals 15 residues. The germline gives CDR1 SGHVS, CDR2 FNYEAQ. DNA of the CDR3: TGTGCCAGCAGCTCCAATACAGGCCTGAACACTGAAGCTTTCTTT. This codes for CASSSNTGLNTEAFF. Full variable domain (remainder filled in from reference TRBV7-6 and TRBJ1-1): GAGVSQSPRYKVTKRGQDVALRCDPISGHVSLYWYRQALGQGPEFLTYFNYEAQQDKSGLPNDRFSAERPEGSISTLTIQRTEQRDSAMYRCASSSNTGLNTEAFFGQGTRLTVV.

The sample holds a few counts of this clone. The chain is built from TRBV18 and TRBJ2-7; tentatively, D is TRBD2 (7 bases). The length of the CDR3 is 17 residues. The ends were cut back, 2 bases at V and 4 bases at J, with 21 bases in the middle. Germline V lookup: CDR1 KGHSH, CDR2 LQKENI. The CDR3, as DNA: TGTGCCAGCTCACCATATGCGGTCTCGGGGGGCCCGTACGAGCAGTACTTC. Its translation: CASSPYAVSGGPYEQYF.

The chain links TRBV5-1 to TRBJ2-3, with TRBD1 matching 10 bases. The CDR3 runs to 16 residues. In germline, CDR1 is SGHRS, CDR2 YFSETQ. The V segment lost 4 bases and the J segment 1 base; nucleotides outside the gene matches: 6. The CDR3: CASSNRQGARTDTQYF. The CDR3 nucleotides are TGCGCCAGCAGCAACCGACAGGGGGCCCGCACAGATACGCAGTATTTT.

The sample holds one count of this clone. V gene TRBV5-4 combines with J gene TRBJ2-7; possible D gene TRBD1, 6 bases. Trimming removed 4 bases from V and 1 base from J, with 15 bases in between. The CDR3 consists of 15 residues. Germline V CDR1 and CDR2: SGHNT, YYREEE (reference sequence). The CDR3 region has the DNA TGTGCCAGCAGCCAGGGGAGCCAAATTTCCTACGAGCAGTACTTC. Translating gives CASSQGSQISYEQYF.

The chain carries TRBV2 and TRBJ1-2; unclear D gene. Germline CDR1 reads SNHLY; CDR2 reads FYNNEI. V was pared by 8 bases and J by 0 bases, with 10 bases between. CDR3 size: 13 residues. This CDR3 is CASGQYTNYGYTF. CDR3 DNA: TGTGCCAGCGGGCAGTACACTAACTATGGCTACACCTTC.

The V call is TRBV12-3 or TRBV12-4, the J call TRBJ1-1; D is perhaps TRBD1 (5 bases). The V end lost 6 bases, the J end lost 11 bases, and 13 bases lay between the germline ends. This CDR3 has 11 amino acids. In DNA form, the CDR3 reads TGTGCCAGCAGGTCAGGGTTTTGGGCTTTCTTT. It translates to CASRSGFWAFF.

V gene TRBV28 combines with J gene TRBJ2-5, with D possibly TRBD1 on 5 matching bases. This CDR3 has 11 residues. V lost 8 bases and J 5 bases, leaving 9 bases between the germline ends. Germline CDR1 and CDR2: MDHEN and SYDVKM. The CDR3 loop reads CASQGRETQYF. CDR3 nucleotide sequence: TGTGCCAGCCAGGGTCGGGAGACCCAGTACTTC.

This sequence joins TRBV5-1 and TRBJ2-3, with TRBD1 as a possible D gene (6 bases). Per germline, CDR1 SGHRS and CDR2 YFSETQ. V lost 3 bases and J lost 4, with 18 bases in between. The CDR3 contains 16 residues. The CDR3 here is CASSYGGRFGPDTQYF. In DNA form, the CDR3 reads TGCGCCAGCAGCTATGGGGGCCGTTTCGGCCCAGATACGCAGTATTTT.

The J gene is TRBJ2-1, the V gene TRBV5-1; 8 bases line up with TRBD2. Losses at the gene ends were 0 bases for V and 6 bases for J; bases not matched to a gene: 5. The CDR3 sequence is 15 residues long. The germline V gene encodes CDR1 SGHRS and CDR2 YFSETQ. The CDR3 nucleotides are TGCGCCAGCAGCTTGGTGGCGGGGGGCGTCAATGAGCAGTTCTTC. Translating it yields CASSLVAGGVNEQFF.

The chain employs TRBV5-1 and TRBJ2-7; 7 positions agree with TRBD1. Germline CDR1 SGHRS, CDR2 YFSETQ. V gave up 3 bases and J gave up 3 bases; unmatched junction bases: 9. The CDR3 runs to 15 residues. CDR3 nucleotide sequence: TGCGCCAGCAGCTACTCGACAGGGTCAAGCTACGAGCAGTACTTC. This gives the protein CASSYSTGSSYEQYF.

This chain uses TRBV6-5 with TRBJ2-3; TRBD1 agrees at 7 bases. J lost 2 bases, V lost 7 bases, and 6 bases had no gene match. The CDR3 has 14 residues. Germline V gives CDR1 MNHEY, CDR2 SVGAGI. Here the CDR3 DNA reads TGTGCCAGCACCTACAGGGGCCCCACAGATACGCAGTATTTT. This codes for CASTYRGPTDTQYF.

Points on this clone: The junction departs from germline at one end; a sequencing error may be responsible. The chain uses TRBV7-9 and TRBJ1-6, with D unclear. The CDR3 extends over 13 amino acids. Germline V gene sequence: CDR1 SEHNR, CDR2 FQNEAQ (reference sequence). CDR3 coding DNA: TGTGCCAGCAGTTTAGGACTCTATTCACCCCTCCACTTT. This codes for CASSLGLYSPLHF.

The chain uses TRBV7-6 and TRBJ2-5; 7 nucleotides agree with TRBD2. The CDR3 extends over 12 amino acids. The germline V gene has CDR1 SGHVS and CDR2 FNYEAQ. J gave up 2 bases and V 8 bases, and 2 bases lay outside the gene matches. The CDR3 DNA reads as TGTGCCAGCGGGGGGGATCAAGAGACCCAGTACTTC. Its translation is CASGGDQETQYF. The full variable domain, with the rest looked up from reference TRBV7-6 and TRBJ2-5, is GAGVSQSPRYKVTKRGQDVALRCDPISGHVSLYWYRQALGQGPEFLTYFNYEAQQDKSGLPNDRFSAERPEGSISTLTIQRTEQRDSAMYRCASGGDQETQYFGPGTRLLVL.

This sequence joins TRBV27 and TRBJ2-7, with 8 bases that match TRBD2. The CDR3 spans 13 residues. J gave up 3 bases and V 5 bases, and 3 bases lay outside the gene matches. Germline V gives CDR1 MNHEY, CDR2 SMNVEV (reference sequence). This chain's CDR3 is CASSPGGDYEQYF. The CDR3 nucleotides are TGTGCCAGCAGTCCCGGGGGGGACTACGAGCAGTACTTC.